The 6 T cell receptor beta chains reported below all come from one sample, sequenced in a study of PD-1 blockade in classical Hodgkin lymphoma. Time point indicated: cycle 4 day 1 (C4D1), after 5 to 7 weeks of nivolumab. Each and every patient relapsed after autologous stem cell transplantation, and patients got differing brentuximab vedotin exposure. Sequencing was performed with immunoSEQ multiplex PCR; in TCRdb, only in-frame clones are kept and a portion is missing. Among 23,000 or so clones listed, 75% to 90% were seen once. The starting material was peripheral blood mononuclear cells (PBMCs), obtained before the fourth cycle of nivolumab. All receptors come from a human donor with classical Hodgkin lymphoma.

This sequence joins TRBV12-5 and TRBJ2-7; 8 nucleotides agree with TRBD1. The CDR3 loop spans 16 amino acids. In germline, CDR1 is LGHNT, CDR2 FRNRAP. J was trimmed by 5 bases and V by 0 bases; bases with no gene match: 9. The CDR3 here is CASGLVLSQGAHEQYF. The CDR3 DNA reads TGTGCTAGTGGTTTGGTACTCTCCCAGGGGGCCCACGAGCAGTACTTC.

The chain employs TRBV7-2 and TRBJ1-3; no reliable D call. Trimming cost V 1 base and J 4 bases, with 8 bases left between them. CDR1 and CDR2 from the germline V gene are SGHTA and FQGNSA. The CDR3 is made up of 14 amino acids. This CDR3 reads CASSLVGSGNTIYF. CDR3 bases: TGTGCCAGCAGCTTAGTAGGGTCCGGAAACACCATATATTTT.

This clone was seen a few times. The chain has TRBV4-1 and TRBJ1-4; no reliable D call. V lost 0 bases to trimming and J lost 7 bases, with 12 bases between them. This CDR3 contains 15 residues. Per germline, CDR1 MGHRA and CDR2 YSYEKL. CDR3 DNA: TGCGCCAGCAGCCAAGATGTCACGTGGGGTGAAAAACTGTTTTTT. It specifies CASSQDVTWGEKLFF.

This clone was seen more than once but under ten times. The chain joins TRBV29-1 to TRBJ1-1, with a possible D match to TRBD1 (6 bases). The V and J ends lost 5 bases and 5 bases respectively, with 12 bases between them. The CDR3 extends over 12 amino acids. Germline values: CDR1 SQVTM, CDR2 ANQGSEA. CDR3 in DNA: TGCAGCGTTTCTGCGGGGGCTACTGAAGCTTTCTTT. Its protein product is CSVSAGATEAFF.

The CDR3 nucleotides read TGTGCCAGCAGATCGGCAGGGGGCGAAACTGAAGCTTTCTTT. Translation: CASRSAGGETEAFF. This chain joins TRBV6-5 and TRBJ1-1; 8 positions agree with TRBD1. The CDR3 covers 14 residues. J gave up 5 bases and V 6 bases, and 8 bases lay outside the gene matches. CDR1 MNHEY and CDR2 SVGAGI come from the germline V gene.

J is TRBJ2-4 and V is TRBV4-3; D is uncertain. The CDR3 has 18 residues. CDR1 is LGHNA, CDR2 YSLEER, per germline. Trimming pared 0 bases from V and 4 bases from J, leaving 19 bases between. CDR3 coding DNA: TGCGCCAGCAGCCAAGATTCCATCCTTGAGGTGGGGAAAAACATTCAGTACTTC. This codes for CASSQDSILEVGKNIQYF.